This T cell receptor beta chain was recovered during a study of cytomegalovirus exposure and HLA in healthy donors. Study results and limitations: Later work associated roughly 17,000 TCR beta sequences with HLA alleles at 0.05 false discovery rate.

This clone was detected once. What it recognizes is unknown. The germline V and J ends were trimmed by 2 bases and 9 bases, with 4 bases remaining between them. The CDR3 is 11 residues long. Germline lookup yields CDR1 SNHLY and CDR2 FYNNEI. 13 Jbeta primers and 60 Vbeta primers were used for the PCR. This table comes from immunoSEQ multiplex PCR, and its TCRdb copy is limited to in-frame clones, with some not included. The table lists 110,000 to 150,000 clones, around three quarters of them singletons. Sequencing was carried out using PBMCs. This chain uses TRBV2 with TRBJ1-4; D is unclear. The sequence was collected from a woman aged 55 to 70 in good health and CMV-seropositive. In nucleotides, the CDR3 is TGTGCCAGCAGTGAAAGCAAAAAACTGTTTTTT. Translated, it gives CASSESKKLFF.